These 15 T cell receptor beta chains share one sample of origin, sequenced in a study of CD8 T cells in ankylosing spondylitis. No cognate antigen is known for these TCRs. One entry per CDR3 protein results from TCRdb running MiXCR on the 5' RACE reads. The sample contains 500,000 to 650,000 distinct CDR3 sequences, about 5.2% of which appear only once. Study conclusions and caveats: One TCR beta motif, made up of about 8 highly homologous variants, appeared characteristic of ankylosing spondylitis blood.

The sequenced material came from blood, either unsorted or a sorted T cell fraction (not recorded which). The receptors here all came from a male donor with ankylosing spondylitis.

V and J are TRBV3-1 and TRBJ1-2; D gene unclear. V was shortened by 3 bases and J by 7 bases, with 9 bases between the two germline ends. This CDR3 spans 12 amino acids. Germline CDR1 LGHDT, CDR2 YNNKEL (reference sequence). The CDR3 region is CASSQIGRGYTF. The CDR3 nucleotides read TGTGCCAGCAGCCAGATAGGACGTGGCTACACCTTC.

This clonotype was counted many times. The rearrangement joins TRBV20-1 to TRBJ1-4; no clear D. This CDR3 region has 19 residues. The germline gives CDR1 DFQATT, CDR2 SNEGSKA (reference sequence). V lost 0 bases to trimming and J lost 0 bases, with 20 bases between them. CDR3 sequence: CSARDLFGTAHATNEKLFF. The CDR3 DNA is TGCAGTGCTAGAGATCTCTTTGGAACGGCTCATGCAACTAATGAAAAACTGTTTTTT.

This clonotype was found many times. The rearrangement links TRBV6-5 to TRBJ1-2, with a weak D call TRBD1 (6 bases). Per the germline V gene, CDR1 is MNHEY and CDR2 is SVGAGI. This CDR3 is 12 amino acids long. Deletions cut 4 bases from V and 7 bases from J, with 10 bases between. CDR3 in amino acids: CASSLNRAGYTF. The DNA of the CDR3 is TGTGCCAGCAGTTTGAACAGGGCTGGCTACACCTTC.

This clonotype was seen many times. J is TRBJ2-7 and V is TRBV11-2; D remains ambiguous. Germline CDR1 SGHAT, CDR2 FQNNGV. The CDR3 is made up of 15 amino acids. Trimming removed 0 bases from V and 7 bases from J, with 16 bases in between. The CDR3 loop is CASSLEIGSVEEQYF. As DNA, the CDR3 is TGTGCCAGCAGCTTAGAAATAGGATCCGTTGAGGAGCAGTACTTC.

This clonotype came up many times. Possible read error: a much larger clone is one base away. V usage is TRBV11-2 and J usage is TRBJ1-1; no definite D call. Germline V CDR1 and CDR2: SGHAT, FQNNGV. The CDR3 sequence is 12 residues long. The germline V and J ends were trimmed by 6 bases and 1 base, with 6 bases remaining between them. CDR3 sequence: CASRYRNTEAFF. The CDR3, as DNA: TGTGCCAGCAGATACAGGAACACTGAAGCTTTCTTT.

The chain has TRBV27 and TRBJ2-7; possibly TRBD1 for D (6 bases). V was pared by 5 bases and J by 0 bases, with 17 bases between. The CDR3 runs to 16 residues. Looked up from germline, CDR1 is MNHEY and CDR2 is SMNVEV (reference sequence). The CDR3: CASSPGQIPTSYEQYF. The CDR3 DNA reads TGTGCCAGCAGTCCCGGACAGATCCCGACCTCCTACGAGCAGTACTTC.

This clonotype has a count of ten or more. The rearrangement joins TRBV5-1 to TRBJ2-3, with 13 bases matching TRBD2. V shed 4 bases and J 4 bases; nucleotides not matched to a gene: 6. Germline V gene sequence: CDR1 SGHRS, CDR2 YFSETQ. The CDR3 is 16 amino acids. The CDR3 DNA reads TGCGCCAGCAGCCACGGACTAGCGGGAGAAGCAGATACGCAGTATTTT. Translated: CASSHGLAGEADTQYF.

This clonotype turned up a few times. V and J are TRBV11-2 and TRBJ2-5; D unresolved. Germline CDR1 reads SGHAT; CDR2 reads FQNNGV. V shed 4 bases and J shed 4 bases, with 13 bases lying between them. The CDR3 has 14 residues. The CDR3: CASSSLRVGETQYF. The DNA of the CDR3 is TGTGCCAGCAGCTCTCTTAGGGTGGGAGAGACCCAGTACTTC.

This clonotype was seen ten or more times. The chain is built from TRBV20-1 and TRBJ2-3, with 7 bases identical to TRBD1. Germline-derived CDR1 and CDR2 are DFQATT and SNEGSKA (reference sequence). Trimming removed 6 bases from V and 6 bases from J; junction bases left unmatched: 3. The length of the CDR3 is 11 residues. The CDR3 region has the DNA TGCAGTGCCTTCAGGGGGGATACGCAGTATTTT. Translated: CSAFRGDTQYF.

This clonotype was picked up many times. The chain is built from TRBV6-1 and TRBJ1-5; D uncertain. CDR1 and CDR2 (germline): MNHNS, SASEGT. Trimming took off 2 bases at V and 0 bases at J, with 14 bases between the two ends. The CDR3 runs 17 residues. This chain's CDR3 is CASSEKGRSYSNQPQHF. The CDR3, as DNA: TGTGCCAGCAGTGAAAAGGGCAGAAGTTATAGCAATCAGCCCCAGCATTTT.

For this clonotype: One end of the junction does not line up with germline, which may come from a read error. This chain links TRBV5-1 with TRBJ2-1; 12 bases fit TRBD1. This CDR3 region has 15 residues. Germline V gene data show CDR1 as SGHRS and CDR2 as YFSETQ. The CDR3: CASSSGQGAYNEQSF. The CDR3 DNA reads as TGCGCCAGCAGCTCGGGACAGGGGGCCTACAATGAGCAGTCCTTC.

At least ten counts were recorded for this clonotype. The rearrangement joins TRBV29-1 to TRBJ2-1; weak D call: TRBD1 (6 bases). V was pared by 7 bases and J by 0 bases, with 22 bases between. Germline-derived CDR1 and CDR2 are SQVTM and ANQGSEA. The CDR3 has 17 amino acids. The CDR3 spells CSATGSSWSFSYNEQFF. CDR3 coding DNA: TGCAGCGCAACAGGGTCATCTTGGTCCTTCTCCTACAATGAGCAGTTCTTC.

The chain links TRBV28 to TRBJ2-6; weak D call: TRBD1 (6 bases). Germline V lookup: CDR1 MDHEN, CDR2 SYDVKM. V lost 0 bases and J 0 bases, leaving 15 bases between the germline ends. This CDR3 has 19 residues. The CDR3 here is CASSLWTYGDNSGANVLTF. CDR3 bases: TGTGCCAGCAGTTTATGGACCTATGGGGACAACTCTGGGGCCAACGTCCTGACTTTC.

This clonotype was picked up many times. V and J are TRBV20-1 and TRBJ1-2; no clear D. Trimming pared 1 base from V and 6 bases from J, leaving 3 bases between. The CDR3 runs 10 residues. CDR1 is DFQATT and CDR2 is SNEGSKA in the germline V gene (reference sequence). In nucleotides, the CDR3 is TGCAGTGCTAGAGGGGATGGCTACACCTTC. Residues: CSARGDGYTF.

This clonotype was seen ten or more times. CDR3 protein: CASGDRNQETQYF. CDR3 sequence (DNA): TGTGCCAGCGGTGACAGGAACCAAGAGACCCAGTACTTC. This chain uses TRBV9 with TRBJ2-5; D is possibly TRBD1 (6 bases). V was trimmed by 7 bases and J by 0 bases, leaving 10 bases between them. The germline V gene encodes CDR1 SGDLS and CDR2 YYNGEE. The CDR3 is 13 residues long.